The sequence of this T cell receptor (beta chain) was determined in a study of shared clonotypes between healthy human individuals. Overall study findings and caveats: Investigators expected sequencing depth to affect clonotype sharing among donors.

V gave up 2 bases and J gave up 2 bases, with 9 bases separating them. Germline V lookup: CDR1 MNHEY, CDR2 SVGAGI. This CDR3 contains 14 residues. In this sample, this clone turned up a few times. Its antigen is unidentified. Every unsorted PBMC PCR replicate was loaded with 250 to 300 ng DNA, approximately 30,000 T cell genomes. The protocol was immunoSEQ multiplex PCR, while the TCRdb copy is restricted to in-frame clones and leaves out a portion. The profile shows some 470,000 clones, approximately 80% of them singletons. The clonotype originates from a woman in her thirties or forties in good health. Some clones in this sample may be carry-over from other donors' samples. The chain combines TRBV6-5 with TRBJ1-2, with D perhaps matching TRBD1 (5 bases). Specimen: PBMCs. As DNA, the CDR3 is TGTGCCAGCAGTTACCACCGGGACAACTATGGCTACACCTTC. It codes for CASSYHRDNYGYTF.